These 2 T cell receptor beta chains originate from one sample sequenced in a study of CD8+CD57+ T cells in acquired aplastic anemia. Using genomic DNA as the template, TCR beta VDJ and CDR3 profiling was carried out. TCRdb fed the reads into MiXCR, producing one record per CDR3 protein. This table holds about 150,000 distinct CDR3 sequences, about 50% found once. An expansion of CD8+CD57+ cells by flow cytometry had been shown in patients chosen for sequencing. Sequences were obtained from sorted CD4+, CD8+, or CD8+CD57+ T cells (not recorded which) from PBMCs. These receptors came from a human donor with aplastic anemia.

The rearrangement uses TRBV7-9 and TRBJ2-7, with D unclear. The CDR3 consists of 11 residues. From germline, CDR1 is SEHNR and CDR2 FQNEAQ (reference sequence). V shed 6 bases and J shed 7 bases, with 10 bases lying between them. CDR3 bases: TGTGCCAGCAGTCAGTTAAGGGAGCAGTACTTC. It yields the protein CASSQLREQYF.

The chain uses TRBV2 and TRBJ2-5; no firm D call. Trimming cost V 8 bases and J 3 bases, with 16 bases left between them. In germline, CDR1 is SNHLY, CDR2 FYNNEI. This CDR3 has 14 residues. DNA for the CDR3: TGTGCCAGCCTAGGTATAGCTGCAAAAGAGACCCAGTACTTC. Translating it yields CASLGIAAKETQYF.